The rows below give T cell receptor beta chains drawn from one sample of a study of CD8 T cells in Susac syndrome. MiXCR, run by TCRdb on the immunoSEQ multiplex PCR reads, gives a single entry per CDR3 protein. The sample lists about 170,000 distinct CDR3 sequences, about 96% occurring once. The sequenced sample consisted of CD4+ T cells from PBMCs. All receptors derive from a human donor with Susac syndrome. CDR3s include the opening cysteine and the closing phenylalanine or tryptophan. Each record gives: CDR3 protein, CDR3 DNA, D gene, J gene, clone size, V gene. A D gene is named only where the DNA matches it firmly. Rows give clone size only sometimes, using once, few, many, or a class for an expanded clone.

CASSFGAAWDQTQYF TGTGCCAGCAGCTTTGGGGCAGCCTGGGATCAGACCCAGTACTTC - TRBJ2-5 - TRBV5-6
CASSFLVGELFF TGTGCCAGCAGTTTTTTGGTCGGGGAGCTGTTTTTT - TRBJ2-2 - TRBV12-3/TRBV12-4
CASREGYSTDTQYF TGTGCCAGCAGGGAGGGGTACAGCACAGATACGCAGTATTTT - TRBJ2-3 - TRBV2
CASSLRRGETYEQYF TGTGCCAGCAGCTTAAGACGGGGAGAAACCTACGAGCAGTACTTC - TRBJ2-7 once TRBV7-3
CASSVLANTGELFF TGTGCCAGCAGCGTTCTAGCGAACACCGGGGAGCTGTTTTTT - TRBJ2-2 once TRBV9
CATSRDGGRADTQYF TGTGCCACCAGCAGGGACGGCGGGAGAGCAGATACGCAGTATTTT TRBD2 TRBJ2-3 - TRBV15
CASSHADRDNSPLHF TGCGCCAGCAGCCACGCCGACAGAGATAATTCACCCCTCCACTTT - TRBJ1-6 - TRBV4-3
CASSQGARVNTGELFF TGCGCCAGCAGCCAGGGAGCCAGGGTGAACACCGGGGAGCTGTTTTTT - TRBJ2-2 - TRBV4-3
CASSLLSSPHEQYF TGTGCCAGCAGCTTACTTTCCTCCCCCCACGAGCAGTACTTC - TRBJ2-7 - TRBV7-2
CASSPDDGFRNTDTQYF TGTGCCAGCAGTCCTGACGATGGGTTCCGGAACACAGATACGCAGTATTTT - TRBJ2-3 - TRBV6-1
CASSQGKSGSYPYEQYF TGTGCCAGCAGCCAAGGAAAAAGCGGGAGTTATCCCTACGAGCAGTACTTC TRBD2 TRBJ2-7 - TRBV3-1
CASSPRDSWNTEAFF TGCGCCAGCAGCCCGAGGGACAGTTGGAACACTGAAGCTTTCTTT TRBD1 TRBJ1-1 - TRBV4-3
CASSDAAGTGAYEQYF TGTGCCAGCAGCGATGCCGCCGGGACAGGCGCTTACGAGCAGTACTTC TRBD1 TRBJ2-7 - TRBV7-2
CSANTGTGVGKTQYF TGCAGTGCAAACACCGGGACAGGCGTTGGGAAGACCCAGTACTTC TRBD1 TRBJ2-5 - TRBV20-1
CASSQTVGDEKLFF TGTGCCAGCAGCCAAACAGTAGGGGATGAAAAACTGTTTTTT - TRBJ1-4 - TRBV14
CSARFTGGAEQPQHF TGCAGTGCTAGATTCACAGGGGGCGCTGAACAGCCCCAGCATTTT TRBD1 TRBJ1-5 once TRBV20-1
CASSFFRGAGEKLFF TGTGCCAGCAGCTTTTTCAGGGGCGCGGGTGAAAAACTGTTTTTT - TRBJ1-4 - TRBV7-2
CASSFIGSSYEQYF TGTGCCAGCAGTTTCATCGGAAGCTCCTACGAGCAGTACTTC - TRBJ2-7 - TRBV12-3/TRBV12-4
CSPLLASGAYEQYF TGCAGTCCCCTCCTGGCTAGCGGTGCCTACGAGCAGTACTTC TRBD2 TRBJ2-7 once TRBV20-1
CASSLFDPAGAGDGYTF TGCGCCAGCAGCCTTTTCGACCCCGCAGGGGCCGGGGATGGCTACACCTTC - TRBJ1-2 - TRBV4-1
CASSPRDTGELFF TGTGCCAGCAGTCCCCGGGATACCGGGGAGCTGTTTTTT - TRBJ2-2 - TRBV7-2
CASSSSVGTDTQYF TGTGCCAGCAGCTCTAGTGTAGGCACAGATACGCAGTATTTT - TRBJ2-3 few TRBV7-9
CALARTSSGANVLTF TGTGCGCTCGCCAGAACCAGCTCTGGGGCCAACGTCCTGACTTTC - TRBJ2-6 - TRBV30
CASNIPGGLAANEQFF TGTGCCAGCAACATACCCGGGGGACTAGCGGCCAATGAGCAGTTCTTC TRBD2 TRBJ2-1 - TRBV6-2/TRBV6-3
CASRMYQRSIQYF TGTGCCAGCCGAATGTATCAGCGGAGCATTCAGTACTTC - TRBJ2-4 - TRBV28
CSVRGVLLSTDTQYF TGCAGTGTCAGAGGTGTCTTACTTAGCACAGATACGCAGTATTTT - TRBJ2-3 once TRBV20-1
CAWSRLRRVNTEAFF TGTGCCTGGAGTCGGCTACGACGGGTGAACACTGAAGCTTTCTTT - TRBJ1-1 - TRBV30
CASSQVSQVEKLFF TGTGCCAGCAGCCAAGTTTCCCAAGTCGAAAAACTGTTTTTT - TRBJ1-4 - TRBV4-2
CAWRLKTGKAGELFF TGTGCCTGGAGGCTAAAGACAGGGAAAGCCGGGGAGCTGTTTTTT TRBD1 TRBJ2-2 - TRBV30
CASSGAGPRETQYF TGTGCCAGCAGCGGGGCGGGCCCTCGAGAGACCCAGTACTTC - TRBJ2-5 - TRBV5-6
CASSLHRATSTDTQYF TGTGCCAGCAGTTTGCACAGAGCAACTAGCACAGATACGCAGTATTTT - TRBJ2-3 - TRBV12-3/TRBV12-4
CATESGTAAGANVLTF TGTGCCACTGAATCCGGGACAGCAGCTGGGGCCAACGTCCTGACTTTC TRBD1 TRBJ2-6 - TRBV6-1
CAWSVITGGTDTQYF TGTGCCTGGAGTGTAATTACAGGGGGCACAGATACGCAGTATTTT TRBD1 TRBJ2-3 - TRBV30
CAWSVPSYEQYF TGTGCCTGGAGTGTTCCCTCCTACGAGCAGTACTTC - TRBJ2-7 - TRBV30
CASSRSSGGAPDTQYF TGTGCCAGCAGCCGTTCGAGCGGGGGGGCGCCAGATACGCAGTATTTT TRBD2 TRBJ2-3 once TRBV5-4
CASSLMRYEQYF TGTGCCAGCAGTTTAATGCGCTACGAGCAGTACTTC - TRBJ2-7 - TRBV12-3/TRBV12-4
CASSLGSGTGKFFAEAFF TGTGCCAGCAGCTTAGGGTCCGGGACAGGAAAATTTTTCGCTGAAGCTTTCTTT TRBD1 TRBJ1-1 - TRBV11-1
CATSTYNEQFF TGTGCCACCAGCACCTACAATGAGCAGTTCTTC - TRBJ2-1 - TRBV15